Listed below are T cell receptor beta chains from one sample, sequenced in a study of CD8 T cell repertoires and HIV-1 epitope variants. Assay: immunoSEQ multiplex PCR; the TCRdb copy retains only in-frame clones and omits some. Of about 5,600 clones listed, around two thirds are singletons. Their cognate antigens are unknown. The source material was cultured CD8+ T cells derived from PBMCs. The receptors shown here come from a male donor with HIV. CDR3s include the opening cysteine and the closing phenylalanine or tryptophan. D genes are given only for firm matches. Clone size, where shown, is once, few, many, or a class for clones that have expanded.

j_gene | d_gene | abundance | v_gene | CDR3nt | CDR3aa
TRBJ2-5 | TRBD2 | - | TRBV2 | TGTGCCAGCAGGGAGAGGCTAGCGGGTCAAGAGACCCAGTACTTC | CASRERLAGQETQYF
TRBJ1-5 | - | - | TRBV28 | - | CASSSSTGSNQPQHF
TRBJ2-6 | - | - | TRBV28 | TGTGCCAGCAGTTTTACGTCTGGGGCCAACGTCCTGACTTTC | CASSFTSGANVLTF
TRBJ2-1 | TRBD1 | - | TRBV7-2 | TGTGCCAGCAGCGTAACGGGACAGGGGGGGCACAATGAGCAGTTCTTC | CASSVTGQGGHNEQFF
TRBJ1-2 | - | - | TRBV14 | TGTGCCAGCAGCCAAAGTACGGTGGGCTACACCTTC | CASSQSTVGYTF
TRBJ2-7 | - | - | TRBV1 | TGCACCAGCAGCCATTCTCTGCGGTACGAGCAGTACTTC | CTSSHSLRYEQYF
TRBJ1-2 | TRBD1 | few | TRBV5-4 | TGTGCCAGCAGCTTGGGACAGGGTGACGGCTACACCTTC | CASSLGQGDGYTF
TRBJ1-5 | TRBD1 | few | TRBV6-5 | TGTGCCAGCAGGGATACAGGGGTAAGCAATCAGCCCCAGCATTTT | CASRDTGVSNQPQHF
TRBJ2-3 | TRBD1 | - | TRBV7-6 | TGTGCCAGCAGCTTAGATCGACAGGGGGGAGATACGCAGTATTTT | CASSLDRQGGDTQYF
TRBJ1-2 | TRBD1 | - | TRBV2 | TGTGCCAGCAGCCTAGGACAGGGACTGTTGGGCTACACCTTC | CASSLGQGLLGYTF
TRBJ1-6 | - | few | TRBV7-3 | TGTGCCAGCAGCTTAACACGGCAGGACCTGGGTTCACCCCTCCACTTT | CASSLTRQDLGSPLHF
TRBJ2-3 | TRBD1 | few | TRBV18 | TGTGCCAGCTCACCACTAGGGGGCAGTACCACAGATACGCAGTATTTT | CASSPLGGSTTDTQYF
TRBJ2-6 | TRBD2 | - | TRBV10-1 | TGCGCCAGGATGGGACTAGCGGGAGCGGGGGCCAACGTCCTGACTTTC | CARMGLAGAGANVLTF
TRBJ1-2 | TRBD1 | - | TRBV19 | TGTGCCAGTACCTCGACAGGGGGCGCTGCCTATGGCTACACCTTC | CASTSTGGAAYGYTF
TRBJ2-1 | TRBD2 | few | TRBV7-9 | TGTGCCAGCAGCTTGGCGGGAGTACACTACAATGAGCAGTTCTTC | CASSLAGVHYNEQFF
TRBJ2-1 | - | once | TRBV18 | TGTGCCAGCTCACTCGGACAGAACAATGAGCAGTTCTTC | CASSLGQNNEQFF
TRBJ2-7 | TRBD2 | few | TRBV19 | TGTGCCAGTAGTACTCACGCTGGACTAGCGGAAAGCTCCTACGAGCAGTACTTC | CASSTHAGLAESSYEQYF
TRBJ2-1 | TRBD2 | - | TRBV4-1 | TGCGCCAGCAGCCAACTAGCGGGGGCCCACAATGAGCAGTTCTTC | CASSQLAGAHNEQFF
TRBJ2-5 | - | few | TRBV7-8 | TGTGCCAGCAGCGACGGACAACCCCAAGAGACCCAGTACTTC | CASSDGQPQETQYF
TRBJ2-5 | TRBD1 | - | TRBV27 | TGTGCCAGCAGTCCGAGGGGGCTAGAGACCCAGTACTTC | CASSPRGLETQYF
TRBJ2-7 | - | - | TRBV5-4 | TGTGCCAGCAGCCCCGGAACACACACTAGCCCCCGGAACGAGCAGTACTTC | CASSPGTHTSPRNEQYF
TRBJ1-5 | - | - | TRBV29-1 | TGCAGCGTTGCTTTCGCCGGGACCTACGGAACGAATCAGCCCCAGCATTTT | CSVAFAGTYGTNQPQHF
TRBJ2-1 | TRBD2 | - | TRBV19 | TGTGCCAGTAGTGATCCTCGGCGGGAGGAAAGCGATGAGCAGTTCTTC | CASSDPRREESDEQFF
TRBJ1-2 | - | - | TRBV16 | TGTGCCAGCAGCCAAAAGTCGAACTATGGCTACACCTTC | CASSQKSNYGYTF
TRBJ2-2 | - | - | TRBV5-6 | TGTGCCAGCAGCCCGGAGATGAACACCGGGGAGCTGTTTTTT | CASSPEMNTGELFF
TRBJ1-2 | TRBD1 | - | TRBV15 | TGTGCCACCAGCAGAGATTCAGGGGGGGCGCAGGATGGCTACACCTTC | CATSRDSGGAQDGYTF
TRBJ2-4 | - | few | TRBV27 | TGTGCCAGCAGCCCTGGTTTGCGGGGCAAAAACATTCAGTACTTC | CASSPGLRGKNIQYF
TRBJ2-5 | - | - | TRBV19 | TGTGCCAGTAGTATGGGTGGGGCGGAGACCCAGTACTTC | CASSMGGAETQYF
TRBJ2-1 | - | - | TRBV6-4 | TGTGCCAGCAGTGGGGAGATATCCTACAATGAGCAGTTCTTC | CASSGEISYNEQFF
TRBJ1-5 | TRBD1 | few | TRBV28 | TGTGCCAGCACCGGGGACAGGGGGGATCAGCCCCAGCATTTT | CASTGDRGDQPQHF
TRBJ2-1 | - | few | TRBV5-6 | TGTGCCAGCAGCTTGGCTGGCGAAAGCTCCTACAATGAGCAGTTCTTC | CASSLAGESSYNEQFF
TRBJ1-6 | - | - | TRBV5-4 | TGTGCCAGCAGCTTGGCTCTTCCGGGACTCTCACCCCTCCACTTT | CASSLALPGLSPLHF
TRBJ2-1 | - | - | TRBV19 | TGTGCCAGTAGTATAGCTCTTCGCAATGAGCAGTTCTTC | CASSIALRNEQFF
TRBJ1-1 | - | - | TRBV9 | TGTGCCAGCAGCGTGGTAGATATAGGCACTGAAGCTTTCTTT | CASSVVDIGTEAFF
TRBJ1-2 | TRBD1 | - | TRBV6-6 | TGTGCCAGCAGTTACTCGGGACAGGGAGGCGGAGAGGGCTACACCTTC | CASSYSGQGGGEGYTF
TRBJ1-4 | TRBD1 | - | TRBV15 | TGTGCCACCAGCTCTTACTGGAGGAGGGGGCAAAGGACTAATGAAAAACTGTTTTTT | CATSSYWRRGQRTNEKLFF
TRBJ1-1 | - | few | TRBV28 | TGTGCCAGCAGTTCCTCAGGGCCGGAGGCTTTCTTT | CASSSSGPEAFF
TRBJ2-5 | - | - | TRBV28 | TGTGCCAGCAGTTTATTTGTGGGGGCGGGGGAGACCCAGTACTTC | CASSLFVGAGETQYF
TRBJ2-3 | - | - | TRBV6-5 | TGTGCCACCGCGCAGGGGGGTGGCACAGATACGCAGTATTTT | CATAQGGGTDTQYF
TRBJ1-4 | - | - | TRBV28 | TGTGCCAGCAGTTTCCAGGGGTCAGTAAATGAAAAACTGTTTTTT | CASSFQGSVNEKLFF
TRBJ2-7 | - | - | TRBV19 | TGTGCCAGTAGTATTGGGGCCAGAGCCTACGAGCAGTACTTC | CASSIGARAYEQYF
TRBJ2-7 | - | once | TRBV21-1 | TGTGCCAGCAGCAAGCGGTTTATAGGGGCCGGGAGGCCCTCCTACGAGCAGTACTTC | CASSKRFIGAGRPSYEQYF
TRBJ2-5 | TRBD1 | - | TRBV7-9 | TGTGCCAGCAGCCCCCTCCCGGGACAGGGAGAGGAGACCCAGTACTTC | CASSPLPGQGEETQYF
TRBJ1-5 | - | - | TRBV4-3 | TGCGCCAGCAGCCAAGATCGGTATAGCAATCAGCCCCAGCATTTT | CASSQDRYSNQPQHF
TRBJ1-5 | TRBD1 | - | TRBV19 | TGTGCCAGTAGTATAAATGAGGGGGCGTTTCAGCCCCAGCATTTT | CASSINEGAFQPQHF
TRBJ2-1 | TRBD2 | - | TRBV5-1 | TGCGCCAGCAGCGTGGGACTAGCGGGAGCGGAGGAGCAGTTCTTC | CASSVGLAGAEEQFF
TRBJ2-3 | TRBD2 | few | TRBV19 | TGTGCCAGTAGTATAGTAGCGGGAGCAGTAGATACGCAGTATTTT | CASSIVAGAVDTQYF
TRBJ2-7 | TRBD1 | - | TRBV27 | TGTGCCAGCAGGTGGGACGACAGGGACTACGAGCAGTACTTC | CASRWDDRDYEQYF
TRBJ2-3 | TRBD2 | - | TRBV28 | TGTGCCAGCAGTTTACTAGCGGGGGATTACGTTAGCACAGATACGCAGTATTTT | CASSLLAGDYVSTDTQYF
TRBJ2-3 | TRBD1 | - | TRBV6-1 | TGTGCCAGCAGTGCCTTCGACAGGGCCGACCAGGGGCCTTTCACAGATACGCAGTATTTT | CASSAFDRADQGPFTDTQYF
TRBJ2-7 | - | medium-sized | TRBV27 | TGTGCCAGCAGTCCCGCCCGAACCTACGAGCAGTACTTC | CASSPARTYEQYF
TRBJ1-2 | - | - | TRBV7-6 | TGTGCCAGCAAATCTCGAAAGACCTATGGCTACACCTTC | CASKSRKTYGYTF
TRBJ2-1 | - | few | TRBV25-1 | TGTGCCAGCAGTCGGCTCGGTGAGCAGTTCTTC | CASSRLGEQFF